This TCR beta chain was recorded in a study of CD8 T cells in Susac syndrome. Germline CDR1 and CDR2: ENHRY and SYGVKD. The V and J ends lost 9 bases and 6 bases, in that order; junction bases with no gene match: 5. The CDR3 has 13 residues. TCR beta from blood CD8+ and CD4+ T cells was sequenced. This clonotype was recorded only once. With random hexamers, about 0.45 to 1 ug RNA was reverse transcribed. The immunoSEQ assay covered 54 Vbeta and 13 Jbeta segments for CDR3. TCRdb passed the immunoSEQ multiplex PCR reads through MiXCR, listing each CDR3 protein once. The table has 150,000 to 200,000 distinct CDR3 sequences, approximately 94% seen once; the top ten hold approximately 0.09%.

Sequenced: CD4+ T cells from PBMCs. The V gene is TRBV10-3, the J gene TRBJ1-6; 7 positions agree with TRBD1. The sequence derives from a human donor with multiple sclerosis. CDR3 in amino acids: CAIRDSFNSPLHF. The CDR3 nucleotides are TGTGCCATAAGGGACAGCTTTAATTCACCCCTCCACTTT.